In this sample, the clone carrying this T cell receptor (beta chain) turned up a few times. What it recognizes is unknown. The data are from a study of blood T cells in healthy people across ages. Points from the study as a whole: TCR beta diversity per million T cells fell roughly linearly with age. Naive and antigen-experienced cells were not separated, limiting conclusive comparison.

A sample-barcoded 5' primer and a J-beta primer mix were used in a second PCR of about 6 to 12 cycles. TCRdb used MiXCR to reprocess the 5' RACE reads, holding one entry per CDR3 protein. Of fewer than 700,000 distinct CDR3 sequences listed, under 55% are singletons. The receptor comes from a man older than 75 in good health. The material sequenced was blood.

The CDR3 bases are TGCGCCAGCAGCTTGGGAGCGGGGCCTTTCTACAATGAGCAGTTCTTC. Amino acids: CASSLGAGPFYNEQFF. The chain joins TRBV5-1 to TRBJ2-1; 7 bases match TRBD2. CDR3 length: 16 amino acids. Losses at the gene ends were 0 bases for V and 3 bases for J; bases not matched to a gene: 6. Germline CDR1 SGHRS, CDR2 YFSETQ.